This entry lists 29 T cell receptor beta chains sequenced from one sample in a study of blood T cell repertoires in COVID-19. Profiling relied on immunoSEQ multiplex PCR, and the TCRdb table lists in-frame clones only, not all of them. The repertoire includes 150,000 to 200,000 clones, 75% to 80% of them detected once, and about 28% sits in the top ten. The sample was peripheral blood. Receptors originate from a woman aged 65 to 85 with acute or convalescent COVID-19.

This clone was counted many times. The rearrangement joins TRBV12-5 to TRBJ2-5, with 7 positions matching TRBD1. With 8 bases clipped from V and 3 bases from J, the junction kept 9 bases outside the gene matches. CDR3 length: 14 amino acids. The V gene's germline CDR1 is LGHNT and CDR2 FRNRAP. The CDR3 nucleotides are TGTGCTAGTAACCCCCAGGGGGACGAAGAGACCCAGTACTTC. Translation gives CASNPQGDEETQYF.

The chain recombines TRBV5-1 with TRBJ1-1; D remains ambiguous. With 0 bases removed from V and 3 bases from J, the gap between germline ends came to 6 bases. This CDR3 contains 13 residues. Germline CDR1 SGHRS, CDR2 YFSETQ. CDR3 DNA sequence: TGCGCCAGCAGCTTGGCGGGTTACACTGAAGCTTTCTTT. Translated: CASSLAGYTEAFF. Full variable domain (outside the CDR3, taken from reference TRBV5-1 and TRBJ1-1): KAGVTQTPRYLIKTRGQQVTLSCSPISGHRSVSWYQQTPGQGLQFLFEYFSETQRNKGNFPGRFSGRQFSNSRSEMNVSTLELGDSALYLCASSLAGYTEAFFGQGTRLTVV.

The chain uses TRBV24-1 and TRBJ2-7; the D gene is possibly TRBD1 (5 bases). Between the trimmed V and J ends, which lost 0 bases and 6 bases, there was a span of 17 bases. Germline lookup yields CDR1 KGHDR and CDR2 SFDVKD. This CDR3 spans 16 amino acids. The CDR3, as DNA: TGTGCCACCAGTGATTTGCATAAAGGGGTACCGTGCGAGCAGTACTTC. It yields the protein CATSDLHKGVPCEQYF.

The chain couples TRBV5-4 to TRBJ2-1; TRBD1 agrees at 10 bases. V lost 4 bases to trimming and J lost 7 bases; unmatched junction nucleotides: 8. The CDR3 runs 15 residues. CDR1 and CDR2 (germline): SGHNT, YYREEE (reference sequence). The CDR3 DNA reads as TGTGCCAGCAGCACCGGGACAGGGGTAATAAATGAGCAGTTCTTC. Protein sequence: CASSTGTGVINEQFF. The entire variable domain, with the rest obtained from reference TRBV5-4 and TRBJ2-1, is as follows: ETGVTQSPTHLIKTRGQQVTLRCSSQSGHNTVSWYQQALGQGPQFIFQYYREEENGRGNFPPRFSGLQFPNYSSELNVNALELDDSALYLCASSTGTGVINEQFFGPGTRLTVL.

The rearrangement links TRBV4-1 to TRBJ2-2, with 8 bases fitting TRBD1. The V segment lost 1 base and the J segment 0 bases; nucleotides outside the gene matches: 4. This CDR3 region has 17 residues. From germline, CDR1 is MGHRA and CDR2 YSYEKL. The CDR3 loop is CASSQGPRGPNTGELFF. CDR3 DNA sequence: TGCGCCAGCAGCCAAGGCCCCAGGGGGCCGAACACCGGGGAGCTGTTTTTT.

In its sample, this clone was seen a few times. The chain combines TRBV5-4 with TRBJ2-3; 9 bases agree with TRBD2. The germline V gene has CDR1 SGHNT and CDR2 YYREEE (reference sequence). The V segment lost 4 bases and the J segment 2 bases; nucleotides outside the gene matches: 8. The length of the CDR3 is 16 residues. DNA for the CDR3: TGTGCCAGCAGCACTGAGGGACTAGCCGCCACAGATACGCAGTATTTT. It yields the protein CASSTEGLAATDTQYF.

The chain is built from TRBV18 and TRBJ2-7; 8 bases fit TRBD2. CDR1 is KGHSH and CDR2 is LQKENI in the germline V gene. CDR3 length: 17 amino acids. After removal of 3 bases from V and 2 bases from J, the junction contained 12 bases not matched to a gene. The CDR3 protein is CASSPFGPQAGAYEQYF. Here the CDR3 DNA reads TGTGCCAGCTCACCGTTCGGACCGCAAGCGGGAGCCTACGAGCAGTACTTC.

The CDR3 sequence: CASSKGGTAGNTIYF. CDR3 bases: TGTGCCAGCAGCAAAGGGGGGACTGCAGGAAACACCATATATTTT. The gene calls are TRBV21-1 and TRBJ1-3. TRBV21-1 is termed a pseudogene. The CDR3 is 15 amino acids.

The chain joins TRBV2 to TRBJ1-6, with D possibly being TRBD1 (5 bases). In germline, CDR1 is SNHLY, CDR2 FYNNEI. There are 16 residues in the CDR3. V was pared by 1 base and J by 7 bases, with 14 bases between. CDR3 bases: TGTGCCAGCAGTGAAGGGACATTATCGACCAATTCACCCCTCCACTTT. Protein: CASSEGTLSTNSPLHF.

V is TRBV9 and J is TRBJ1-5; D is perhaps TRBD1 (5 bases). This CDR3 has 14 residues. CDR1 and CDR2 (germline): SGDLS, YYNGEE. V lost 0 bases to trimming and J lost 4 bases, with 8 bases between them. The CDR3: CASSVDGGNQPQHF. CDR3 nucleotides: TGTGCCAGCAGCGTAGATGGGGGGAATCAGCCCCAGCATTTT.

The chain carries TRBV7-5 and TRBJ1-4. TRBV7-5 has pseudogene status. CDR3 size: 14 residues. In DNA, the CDR3 is TGTGCCAGAAGTTTACCGAGGATTCATGAAAAACTGTTTTTT. Amino acids: CARSLPRIHEKLFF.

The gene calls are TRBV20-1 and TRBJ1-2; D call uncertain. V gave up 3 bases and J gave up 2 bases, with 13 bases separating them. The CDR3 extends over 14 amino acids. The germline V gene has CDR1 DFQATT and CDR2 SNEGSKA (reference sequence). CDR3 coding DNA: TGCAGTGCTAGTTTAGCACCTCGGAACTATGGCTACACCTTC. Protein sequence: CSASLAPRNYGYTF.

The rearrangement joins TRBV3-1 (or the pseudogene TRBV3-2) to TRBJ2-5; D is undetermined. The CDR3 runs 13 residues. V lost 3 bases and J 0 bases, leaving 5 bases between the germline ends. The germline gives CDR1 LGHDT, CDR2 YNNKEL (reference sequence). DNA for the CDR3: TGTGCCAGCAGCCAGGCCCACCAAGAGACCCAGTACTTC. Amino acids: CASSQAHQETQYF.

This chain's CDR3 is CASSRPKTGGLNTEAFF. The CDR3 bases are TGTGCCAGCAGTCGTCCAAAGACAGGGGGACTGAACACTGAAGCTTTCTTT. The chain links TRBV6-6 to TRBJ1-1, with 9 nucleotides matching TRBD1. This CDR3 spans 17 amino acids. V lost 5 bases, J lost 0 bases, and 10 bases stayed unmatched. Germline V lookup: CDR1 MNHNY, CDR2 SVGAGI (reference sequence).

The V call is TRBV15, the J call TRBJ2-1; D may be TRBD1 (6 bases). With 0 bases removed from V and 3 bases from J, the gap between germline ends came to 12 bases. This CDR3 comprises 16 residues. Germline assignment: CDR1 LNHNV and CDR2 YYDKDF (reference sequence). CDR3 sequence reads: CATSRDGQPHYNEQFF. CDR3 nucleotide sequence: TGTGCCACCAGCAGAGATGGACAGCCCCACTACAATGAGCAGTTCTTC.

This chain joins TRBV5-1 and TRBJ2-1; no clear D gene. Looked up from germline, CDR1 is SGHRS and CDR2 is YFSETQ. V was shortened by 0 bases and J by 7 bases, with 5 bases between the two germline ends. CDR3 length equals 12 residues. The CDR3 DNA sequence: TGCGCCAGCAGCTTGGCTTTTAATGAGCAGTTCTTC. Protein: CASSLAFNEQFF.

V usage is TRBV6-5 and J usage is TRBJ2-7; 15 nucleotides match TRBD2. V gave up 4 bases and J gave up 9 bases; unmatched junction bases: 7. The CDR3 contains 15 residues. Germline loops: CDR1 MNHEY, CDR2 SVGAGI. CDR3 bases: TGTGCCAGCAGTTCCTCGGGACTAGCGGGAGGAAGGCAGTACTTC. Residues: CASSSSGLAGGRQYF.

The gene calls are TRBV7-9 and TRBJ2-2; TRBD1 is a possible D gene (6 bases). V was cut by 5 bases and J by 2 bases, with 15 bases left in between. The CDR3 extends over 16 amino acids. Germline V gene data show CDR1 as SEHNR and CDR2 as FQNEAQ (reference sequence). CDR3 region: CASSNPWTVNTGELFF. CDR3 nucleotide sequence: TGTGCCAGCAGCAATCCTTGGACAGTAAACACCGGGGAGCTGTTTTTT.

The chain links TRBV19 to TRBJ1-5; TRBD1 agrees at 8 bases. The CDR3 sequence is 13 residues long. Trimming cost V 8 bases and J 6 bases; bases outside gene matches: 6. Germline V gene data show CDR1 as LNHDA and CDR2 as SQIVND (reference sequence). CDR3 protein: CASRSGGSQPQHF. Here the CDR3 DNA reads TGTGCCAGTCGGTCAGGGGGCTCTCAGCCCCAGCATTTT. The variable domain in full, with the rest retrieved from reference TRBV19 and TRBJ1-5, is DGGITQSPKYLFRKEGQNVTLSCEQNLNHDAMYWYRQDPGQGLRLIYYSQIVNDFQKGDIAEGYSVSREKKESFPLTVTSAQKNPTAFYLCASRSGGSQPQHFGDGTRLSIL.

The rearrangement joins TRBV3-1 (or the pseudogene TRBV3-2) to TRBJ1-6, with 8 bases identical to TRBD1. Germline V gene data show CDR1 as LGHDT and CDR2 as YNNKEL (reference sequence). CDR3 length equals 16 residues. Germline trimming cut 4 bases from V and 6 bases from J; bases unmatched to any gene: 8. CDR3 protein: CASSLGTGASNSPLHF. As DNA, the CDR3 is TGTGCCAGCAGCCTCGGGACAGGCGCAAGTAATTCACCCCTCCACTTT.

In this sample, this clone turned up once. This chain links TRBV6-5 with TRBJ2-5; D gene ambiguous. Germline assignment: CDR1 MNHEY and CDR2 SVGAGI. The CDR3 spans 13 residues. V lost 6 bases and J lost 5, with 13 bases in between. The DNA for the CDR3 is TGTGCCAGCAGGACCGACTCTCCGGAGACCCAGTACTTC. This codes for CASRTDSPETQYF.

The genes are TRBV27 and TRBJ2-1; tentatively, D is TRBD1 (6 bases). V was clipped by 3 bases and J by 4 bases, with 13 bases between them. The V gene's germline CDR1 is MNHEY and CDR2 SMNVEV (reference sequence). The CDR3 is made up of 15 amino acids. Here the CDR3 reads CASSLAPTGYNEQFF. DNA of the CDR3: TGTGCCAGCAGTTTGGCCCCAACAGGGTACAATGAGCAGTTCTTC.

The chain carries TRBV18 and TRBJ2-2; TRBD2 is a possible D gene (6 bases). Germline V gives CDR1 KGHSH, CDR2 LQKENI. Trimming stripped 2 bases from V and 6 bases from J, with 13 bases between. The CDR3 extends over 15 amino acids. CDR3 DNA sequence: TGTGCCAGCTCACCAGGGACGGGAGAAGCCGGGGAGCTGTTTTTT. Translation: CASSPGTGEAGELFF.

In this sample, this clone turned up a few times. CDR3 nucleotides: TGTGCCAGCAGTAGGACAGGGGGTACCTACGAGCAGTACTTC. This codes for CASSRTGGTYEQYF. The chain recombines TRBV6-2 or TRBV6-3 with TRBJ2-7; 10 bases are shared with TRBD1. The CDR3 runs 14 residues. With V trimmed by 5 bases and J by 2 bases, 3 bases remained unmatched. CDR1 is MNHEY and CDR2 is SVGEGT in the germline V gene.

J is TRBJ2-7 and V is TRBV9; TRBD2 matches at 12 bases. The ends lost 4 bases at V and 3 bases at J; junction bases unmatched: 8. Germline V gene lookup returns CDR1 SGDLS and CDR2 YYNGEE. The CDR3 runs to 16 residues. CDR3 DNA: TGTGCCAGCAGCCCCCGACTAGCGGGAGAGGGCTACGAGCAGTACTTC. It is translated as CASSPRLAGEGYEQYF.

In its sample, this clone was seen a few times. The chain couples TRBV19 to TRBJ2-3; 9 bases map to TRBD1. The V gene end was trimmed by 5 bases and the J gene end by 3 bases; junction bases not matched to a gene: 12. Germline V gene lookup returns CDR1 LNHDA and CDR2 SQIVND (reference sequence). The CDR3 length is 17 residues. The CDR3, as DNA: TGTGCCAGTAGTCCGGGACAGGGAAATATATGGACAGATACGCAGTATTTT. Translation gives CASSPGQGNIWTDTQYF.

V is TRBV7-2 and J is TRBJ1-4; weak D call: TRBD1 (5 bases). V lost 5 bases and J lost 5, with 15 bases in between. This CDR3 has 15 residues. Germline CDR1 reads SGHTA; CDR2 reads FQGNSA. For the CDR3, the DNA is TGTGCCAGCAGCCTCTCGACAGCCTTAAATGAAAAACTGTTTTTT. Translating it yields CASSLSTALNEKLFF.

The V gene is TRBV29-1, the J gene TRBJ2-1; D unclear. CDR1 and CDR2 from the germline V gene are SQVTM and ANQGSEA. V was shortened by 7 bases and J by 12 bases, with 25 bases between the two germline ends. The CDR3 spans 14 residues. In DNA form, the CDR3 reads TGCAGCGCGCAACTACCAACGAATGAGCGTGGGCAGTTCTTC. It translates to CSAQLPTNERGQFF.

The chain couples TRBV4-2 to TRBJ2-3; D is perhaps TRBD1 (5 bases). The ends were cut back, 0 bases at V and 3 bases at J, with 10 bases in the middle. The CDR3 length is 15 residues. CDR1 and CDR2 (germline): LGHNA, YNFKEQ. The CDR3 DNA reads TGTGCCAGCAGCCAAGACGGCAGGGTAACAGATACGCAGTATTTT. Protein product: CASSQDGRVTDTQYF.